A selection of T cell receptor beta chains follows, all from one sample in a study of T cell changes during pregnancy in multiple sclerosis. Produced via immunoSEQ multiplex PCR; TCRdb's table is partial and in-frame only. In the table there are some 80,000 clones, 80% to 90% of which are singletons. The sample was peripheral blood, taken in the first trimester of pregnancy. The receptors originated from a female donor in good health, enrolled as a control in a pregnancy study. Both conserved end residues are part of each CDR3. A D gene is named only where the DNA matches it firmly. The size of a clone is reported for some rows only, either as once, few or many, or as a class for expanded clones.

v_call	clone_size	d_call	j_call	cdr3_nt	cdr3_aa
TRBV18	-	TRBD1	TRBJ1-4	TGTGCCAGCTCCCAGGGGACAGGCGGTGAAAAACTGTTTTTT	CASSQGTGGEKLFF
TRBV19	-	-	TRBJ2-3	TGTGCCAGTAGCGACAGATTCACAGATACGCAGTATTTT	CASSDRFTDTQYF
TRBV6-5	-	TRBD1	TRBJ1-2	TGTGCCAGCAGTTCAATGTCCGGGACAGCAGTCTATGGCTACACCTTC	CASSSMSGTAVYGYTF
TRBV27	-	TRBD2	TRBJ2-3	TGTGCCAGCAGTTCCCCTAGCGGGGGCCCCTGGTATTTT	CASSSPSGGPWYF
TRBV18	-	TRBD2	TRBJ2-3	TGTGCCAGCTCACCTCGGTTAGCGGGGAGCACAGATACGCAGTATTTT	CASSPRLAGSTDTQYF
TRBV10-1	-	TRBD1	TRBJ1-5	TGCGCCAGCAGCCCGACAGGGGGTTCCCTTTATAGCAATCAGCCCCAGCATTTT	CASSPTGGSLYSNQPQHF
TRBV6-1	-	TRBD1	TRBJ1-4	TGTGCCAGCAGTAGAGGACAGGGAAGTTTTGAAAAACTGTTTTTT	CASSRGQGSFEKLFF
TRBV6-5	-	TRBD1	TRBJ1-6	TGTGCCAGCAGTTACTGGAGGGGACAGAATAATTCACCCCTCCACTTT	CASSYWRGQNNSPLHF
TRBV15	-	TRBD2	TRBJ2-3	TGTGCCACCAGCAGAGTGACGGGGAGGGGCACAGATACGCAGTATTTT	CATSRVTGRGTDTQYF
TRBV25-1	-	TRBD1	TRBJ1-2	TGTGCCAGCCAAGAGGCGGACAGGGGTCTATTCTTCAACTATGGCTACACCTTC	CASQEADRGLFFNYGYTF
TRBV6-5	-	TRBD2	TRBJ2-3	TGTGCCAGCAGTTTCCTTTCTAGCGGGGGCACAGATACGCAGTATTTT	CASSFLSSGGTDTQYF
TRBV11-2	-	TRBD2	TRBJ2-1	TGTGCCAGCAGCGCAAGACTAGCGGGGGTATACAATGAGCAGTTCTTC	CASSARLAGVYNEQFF
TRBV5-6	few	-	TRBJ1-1	TGTGCCAGCGGAGGGGACACTGAAGCTTTCTTT	CASGGDTEAFF
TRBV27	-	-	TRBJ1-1	TGTGCCAGCAGTGTGGGGGGGAACACTGAAGCTTTCTTT	CASSVGGNTEAFF
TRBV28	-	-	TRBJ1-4	TGTGCCAGCAGTTTCCGGGATTTGGATGAAAAACTGTTTTTT	CASSFRDLDEKLFF
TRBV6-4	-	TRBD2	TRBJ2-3	TGTGCCAGCAGTGACTCAAATGTAGCGGGGGCCCCGGATACGCAGTATTTT	CASSDSNVAGAPDTQYF
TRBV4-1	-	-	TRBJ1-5	TGCGCCAGCAGCCAAGAGGGGGGTTGGGAGGGACAGCCCCAGCATTTT	CASSQEGGWEGQPQHF
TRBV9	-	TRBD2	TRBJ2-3	TGTGCCAGCAGCGAACTAGCGGGGGGGACTAATACGCAGTATTTT	CASSELAGGTNTQYF
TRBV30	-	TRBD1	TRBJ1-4	TGTGCCTGGAGTGAGGGGGCGGCTAATGAAAAACTGTTTTTT	CAWSEGAANEKLFF
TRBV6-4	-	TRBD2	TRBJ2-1	TGTGCCAGCAGTGAAGGAGAGGGAGGGTACAATGAGCAGTTCTTC	CASSEGEGGYNEQFF
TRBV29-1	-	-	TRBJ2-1	TGCAGCGTCGATGGTCCGGCGGACAATGAGCAGTTCTTC	CSVDGPADNEQFF
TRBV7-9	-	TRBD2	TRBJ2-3	TGTGCCAGCAGCCGGACTAGCGGGAGTCCGGATACGCAGTATTTT	CASSRTSGSPDTQYF
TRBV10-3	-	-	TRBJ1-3	TGTGCCATCAGGGAGGCGTTTTATCGGTCGGGAGCCATATATTTT	CAIREAFYRSGAIYF
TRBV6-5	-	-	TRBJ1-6	TGTGCCAGCCGGCTGGGGGCGAGACGGGACTCACCCCTCCACTTT	CASRLGARRDSPLHF
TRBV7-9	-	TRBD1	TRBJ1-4	TGTGCCAGCAGCAGATCGGGACAGGTTGGTGAAAAACTGTTTTTT	CASSRSGQVGEKLFF
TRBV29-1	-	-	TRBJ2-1	TGCAGCGTTGAAGGCACTAGTATCTACAATGAGCAGTTCTTC	CSVEGTSIYNEQFF
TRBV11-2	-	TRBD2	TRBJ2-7	TGTGCCAGCAGCCCGGGACTAGCAGAGAACTACGAGCAGTACTTC	CASSPGLAENYEQYF
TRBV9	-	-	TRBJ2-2	TGTGCCAGCAGCCCTGCGACAGCCCGATTCACCGGGGAGCTGTTTTTT	CASSPATARFTGELFF
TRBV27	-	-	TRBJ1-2	TGTGCCAGCAGTCTAGGGAGGGGGGGGTTCTATGGCTACACCTTC	CASSLGRGGFYGYTF
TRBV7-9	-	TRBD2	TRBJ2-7	TGTGCCAGCAGCCGAGAGACTAGCGGGGCCTACGAGCAGTACTTC	CASSRETSGAYEQYF
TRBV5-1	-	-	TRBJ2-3	TGCGCCAGCAGCTTGGCAGGGCCACCCACAGATACGCAGTATTTT	CASSLAGPPTDTQYF
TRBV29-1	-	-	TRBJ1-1	TGCAGTTCGATCCCAGGCCCGAACACTGAAGCTTTCTTT	CSSIPGPNTEAFF
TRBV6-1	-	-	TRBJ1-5	TGTGCCAGCAGTGAAGCGCGTCTACAGCCCCAGCATTTT	CASSEARLQPQHF
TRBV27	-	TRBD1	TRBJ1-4	TGTGCCTCGACTCCCCGGGACAGGGGGTCTAATGAAAAACTGTTTTTT	CASTPRDRGSNEKLFF
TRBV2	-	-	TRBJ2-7	TGTGCCAGCTATGTAGATACCGGGAGTCCTCAGTACTTC	CASYVDTGSPQYF
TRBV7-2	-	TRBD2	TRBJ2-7	TGTGCCAGCAGCTTACAGACTAGCGGGAGGGGAATATCCTACGAGCAGTACTTC	CASSLQTSGRGISYEQYF
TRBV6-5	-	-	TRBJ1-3	TGTGCCAGCAGTGACAAAGCCCCCGGAAACACCATATATTTT	CASSDKAPGNTIYF
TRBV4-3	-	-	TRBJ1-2	TGCGCCAGCAACACGTTTCTTGCGGGGTATGGCTACACCTTC	CASNTFLAGYGYTF
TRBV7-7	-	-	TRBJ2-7	TGTGCTAGCAGCTTAGGGCCCTCGGCAGGGACCTACGAGCAGTACTTC	CASSLGPSAGTYEQYF
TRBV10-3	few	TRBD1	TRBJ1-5	TGTGCCATCAGTGAGTTCGGACAGGGTAATCAGCCCCAGCATTTT	CAISEFGQGNQPQHF
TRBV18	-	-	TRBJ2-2	TGTGCCAGCTCACCATCGCAGGGGATCGGGGAGCTGTTTTTT	CASSPSQGIGELFF
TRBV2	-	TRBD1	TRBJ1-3	TGTGCCAGCAGTTGGGACAGGGGCCCTGGAAACACCATATATTTT	CASSWDRGPGNTIYF
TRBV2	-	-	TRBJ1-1	TGTGCCAGCAGTGAAGAAGGGACAACCCTGAACACTGAAGCTTTCTTT	CASSEEGTTLNTEAFF
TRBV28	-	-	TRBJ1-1	TGTGCCAGCAGTTTCATGGGAGCGAACACTGAAGCTTTCTTT	CASSFMGANTEAFF
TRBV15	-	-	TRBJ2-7	TGTGCCACCAGCAGAGATTTGACAGTCCTCTACGAGCAGTACTTC	CATSRDLTVLYEQYF
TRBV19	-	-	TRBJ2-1	TGTGCCAGTAGTATAGATCACAGCTTGTACAATGAGCAGTTCTTC	CASSIDHSLYNEQFF
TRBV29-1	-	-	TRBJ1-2	TGCAGCGTTGAGCAGTTGAAAGGCTACACCTTC	CSVEQLKGYTF
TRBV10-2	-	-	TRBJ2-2	TGCGCCAGCAGTGAGTCAGGGGGGGACACCGGGGAGCTGTTTTTT	CASSESGGDTGELFF
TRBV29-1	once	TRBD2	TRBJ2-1	TGCAGCGTAATGACTAGCCCCTACAATGAGCAGTTCTTC	CSVMTSPYNEQFF
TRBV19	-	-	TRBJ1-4	TGTGCCAGTACCCCTACCGGGACTAATGAAAAACTGTTTTTT	CASTPTGTNEKLFF
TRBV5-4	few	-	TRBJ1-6	TGTGCCAGCAGCTTGGGACTTCGAGGGAATTCACCCCTCCACTTT	CASSLGLRGNSPLHF
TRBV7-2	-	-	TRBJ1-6	TGTGCCAGCAGCCGCGGGCCCGGGAACTCACCCCTCCACTTT	CASSRGPGNSPLHF